What follows are 21 T cell receptor beta chains derived from one specimen sequenced in a study of T-cell memory formation after mild COVID-19. MiXCR was run by TCRdb on the 5' RACE reads, yielding one entry per CDR3 protein. The sample gives about 350,000 distinct CDR3 sequences, approximately 13% of which show up once; 22% is in the top ten. The sequencing sample was made of PBMCs or a T cell subset sorted from them (not recorded which). The receptor set was obtained from a man between 18 and 35 years old who had mild COVID-19 (a few samples of this study predate the infection). Cell type and time point are not known.

The sample holds a few counts of this clonotype. This chain links TRBV18 with TRBJ2-1; D tentatively reads TRBD1 or TRBD2 (5 bases each). V lost 2 bases to trimming and J lost 5 bases, with 10 bases between them. The CDR3 loop spans 14 amino acids. Germline V CDR1 and CDR2: KGHSH, LQKENI. CDR3 DNA sequence: TGTGCCAGCTCACCAGCAGGGCGGGACAATGAGCAGTTCTTC. It specifies CASSPAGRDNEQFF.

Only a few counts were recorded for this clonotype. The chain combines TRBV13 with TRBJ1-1; D is ambiguous. This CDR3 comprises 13 residues. Germline V CDR1 and CDR2: PRHDT, FYEKMQ (reference sequence). Trimming shortened V by 2 bases and J by 1 base, and 5 bases separated the two germline ends. For the CDR3, the DNA is TGTGCCAGCAGCTTACATCCGAACACTGAAGCTTTCTTT. It specifies CASSLHPNTEAFF.

This chain joins TRBV11-2 and TRBJ1-3; possibly TRBD1 for D (6 bases). The ends were cut back, 5 bases at V and 12 bases at J, with 14 bases in the middle. The length of the CDR3 is 12 residues. Looked up from germline, CDR1 is SGHAT and CDR2 is FQNNGV. The CDR3 sequence is CASSAGGPFIYF. The DNA for the CDR3 is TGTGCCAGCAGCGCGGGGGGGCCCTTCATATATTTT.

The chain couples TRBV7-8 to TRBJ1-1, with unresolved D. From germline, CDR1 is SGHVS and CDR2 FQNEAQ. Trimming took 1 base from V and 4 from J, leaving 19 bases between them. The CDR3 has 17 amino acids. The CDR3 coding sequence is TGTGCCAGCAGCTTAGTGCGAGGAAAGGATTTGGGCACTGAAGCTTTCTTT. Its translation: CASSLVRGKDLGTEAFF.

The V call is TRBV3-1, the J call TRBJ2-7; a possible D gene is TRBD2 (5 bases). This CDR3 contains 16 residues. V was cut by 9 bases and J by 0 bases, with 21 bases left in between. The germline V gene encodes CDR1 LGHDT and CDR2 YNNKEL (reference sequence). CDR3: CARGAVRATSSYEQYF. CDR3 DNA sequence: TGTGCCAGGGGTGCCGTGCGGGCAACGAGCTCCTACGAGCAGTACTTC.

This clonotype showed up just a few times. This chain joins TRBV29-1 and TRBJ1-1; the D is unclear. Germline CDR1 SQVTM, CDR2 ANQGSEA. The CDR3 covers 13 residues. CDR3 sequence: CTILTREITEAFF. In nucleotides, the CDR3 is TGCACAATACTCACGCGGGAGATCACTGAAGCTTTCTTT.

The J gene is TRBJ1-5, the V gene TRBV12-3 or TRBV12-4; no definite D call. The CDR3 is made up of 12 amino acids. The V end was cut by 3 bases, the J end by 4 bases, with 4 bases between. In DNA form, the CDR3 reads TGTGCCAGCAGTTTCGGAAATCAGCCCCAGCATTTT. Residues: CASSFGNQPQHF.

The V call is TRBV5-1, the J call TRBJ2-3; 7 bases align to TRBD1. V lost 0 bases to trimming and J lost 6 bases; unmatched junction nucleotides: 7. The CDR3 extends over 15 amino acids. CDR1 is SGHRS and CDR2 is YFSETQ in the germline V gene. The CDR3 DNA follows: TGCGCCAGCAGCTTGGAAGACAGGGTCGGGGATACGCAGTATTTT. Translating it yields CASSLEDRVGDTQYF.

V and J are TRBV7-9 and TRBJ2-7, with D perhaps being TRBD1 or TRBD2 (6 bases each). The CDR3 has 13 residues. The germline V and J ends were trimmed by 1 base and 6 bases, with 10 bases remaining between them. The V gene's germline CDR1 is SEHNR and CDR2 FQNEAQ (reference sequence). DNA for the CDR3: TGTGCCAGCAGCTTAGTCGGGGGCAGCGAGCAGTACTTC. This sequence encodes CASSLVGGSEQYF.

CDR3 in amino acids: CASRPDSNQPQHF. CDR3 coding DNA: TGCGCCAGCAGACCCGACAGTAATCAGCCCCAGCATTTT. J is TRBJ1-5 and V is TRBV5-1; the D gene is possibly TRBD1 (5 bases). Germline-derived CDR1 and CDR2 are SGHRS and YFSETQ. V lost 5 bases and J lost 4, with 10 bases in between. The CDR3 covers 13 residues.

This clonotype has just a few counts. The chain uses TRBV6-6 and TRBJ2-3; perhaps TRBD1 as D (7 bases). Looked up from germline, CDR1 is MNHNY and CDR2 is SVGAGI (reference sequence). V lost 2 bases and J lost 6, with 12 bases in between. The CDR3 loop spans 14 amino acids. The CDR3 here is CASSYGGGSDTQYF. The CDR3 DNA follows: TGTGCCAGCAGTTACGGAGGGGGCTCTGATACGCAGTATTTT.

The chain is built from TRBV11-2 and TRBJ1-1; TRBD1 is a possible D gene (6 bases). The CDR3 has 14 residues. The germline CDR1 and CDR2 sequences are SGHAT and FQNNGV. V was pared by 1 base and J by 10 bases, with 16 bases between. This CDR3 reads CASSLVDGGIVAFF. DNA for the CDR3: TGTGCCAGCAGCTTAGTCGACGGGGGCATTGTAGCTTTCTTT.

The chain uses TRBV6-2 or TRBV6-3 and TRBJ2-7; a weak D match, TRBD2 (5 bases). The length of the CDR3 is 12 residues. Germline V CDR1 and CDR2: MNHEY, SVGEGT. Trimming stripped 2 bases from V and 4 bases from J, with 6 bases between. The CDR3 DNA reads as TGTGCCAGCAGTTACCCGGGGTACGAGCAGTACTTC. The encoded protein is CASSYPGYEQYF.

This clonotype came up many times. This rearrangement joins TRBV6-2 or TRBV6-3 to TRBJ1-1; D uncertain. The germline CDR1 and CDR2 sequences are MNHEY and SVGEGT. The V end was cut by 8 bases, the J end by 6 bases, with 10 bases between. The CDR3 is 11 residues long. CDR3 bases: TGTGCCAGCCGTTGGGGTCCTGAAGCTTTCTTT. This gives the protein CASRWGPEAFF.

This clonotype was observed a single time. Here the CDR3 DNA reads TGCAGTGCTAGGCGGGGGTCCGATACGCAGTATTTT. It translates to CSARRGSDTQYF. This chain connects TRBV20-1 to TRBJ2-3; 7 bases align to TRBD2. Looked up from germline, CDR1 is DFQATT and CDR2 is SNEGSKA (reference sequence). The V segment lost 3 bases and the J segment 6 bases; nucleotides outside the gene matches: 3. CDR3 length: 12 amino acids.

This clonotype was recorded many times. The V and J genes are TRBV7-2 and TRBJ2-3, with 7 bases matching TRBD2. CDR1 is SGHTA and CDR2 is FQGNSA in the germline V gene. CDR3 length: 15 residues. V lost 3 bases to trimming and J lost 1 base; unmatched junction nucleotides: 4. The CDR3 coding sequence is TGTGCCAGCAGCTTGGCGAGCGGGGGCACAGATACGCAGTATTTT. Translated, it gives CASSLASGGTDTQYF.

This clonotype was seen more than once but under ten times. V and J are TRBV19 and TRBJ2-5; 7 bases are shared with TRBD1. Trimming cost V 10 bases and J 3 bases; bases outside gene matches: 8. The CDR3 loop spans 13 amino acids. Germline-derived CDR1 and CDR2 are LNHDA and SQIVND (reference sequence). DNA of the CDR3: TGTGCCACCGGACAGGAGATCGAAGAGACCCAGTACTTC. It codes for CATGQEIEETQYF. Supplemented by reference TRBV19 and TRBJ2-5, the full variable domain reads DGGITQSPKYLFRKEGQNVTLSCEQNLNHDAMYWYRQDPGQGLRLIYYSQIVNDFQKGDIAEGYSVSREKKESFPLTVTSAQKNPTAFYLCATGQEIEETQYFGPGTRLLVL.

CDR3 in DNA: TGTGCCAGCAGTTTACGAGGGACACCGATTTATCAGCCCCAGCATTTT. Protein sequence: CASSLRGTPIYQPQHF. The chain combines TRBV27 with TRBJ1-5, with a possible D match to TRBD1 (6 bases). The germline V gene encodes CDR1 MNHEY and CDR2 SMNVEV (reference sequence). The CDR3 is 16 residues long. The V and J ends lost 2 bases and 5 bases respectively, with 16 bases between them.

The CDR3 nucleotides are TGCGCCAGCAGCATCTCGGGGGAAGGGCTATACAATGAGCAGTTCTTC. As protein: CASSISGEGLYNEQFF. J is TRBJ2-1 and V is TRBV5-1; D possibly corresponds to TRBD2 (6 bases). The germline gives CDR1 SGHRS, CDR2 YFSETQ. The CDR3 spans 16 residues. V was clipped by 4 bases and J by 4 bases, with 18 bases between them. The whole variable domain, filled in from reference TRBV5-1 and TRBJ2-1, reads KAGVTQTPRYLIKTRGQQVTLSCSPISGHRSVSWYQQTPGQGLQFLFEYFSETQRNKGNFPGRFSGRQFSNSRSEMNVSTLELGDSALYLCASSISGEGLYNEQFFGPGTRLTVL.

This clonotype came up a few times. The chain couples TRBV6-6 to TRBJ2-5; TRBD2 matches at 12 bases. With 6 bases clipped from V and 1 base from J, the junction kept 6 bases outside the gene matches. The CDR3 loop spans 16 amino acids. From germline, CDR1 is MNHNY and CDR2 SVGAGI (reference sequence). This CDR3 reads CASRPTSGGLQETQYF. The CDR3 DNA sequence: TGTGCCAGCAGGCCCACTAGCGGGGGGCTCCAAGAGACCCAGTACTTC.

This sequence joins TRBV19 and TRBJ2-3, with a weak D call TRBD1 (6 bases). V was clipped by 6 bases and J by 0 bases, with 13 bases between them. From germline, CDR1 is LNHDA and CDR2 SQIVND (reference sequence). The CDR3 contains 15 residues. The CDR3 DNA reads TGTGCCAGTAGCACGAGGACAGCTAGCACAGATACGCAGTATTTT. This codes for CASSTRTASTDTQYF.